Given below is one TCR beta chain in context. The data were obtained in a study of blood T cell repertoires in COVID-19. Across the study: Sites across the United States, Italy and Spain contributed samples from acute and convalescent COVID-19. In each case, the material was cDNA or gDNA derived from T cells, B-cell-depleted T cells, or PBMCs.

TCRdb's copy holds only in-frame clones and misses some; the assay was immunoSEQ multiplex PCR. The sample has 200,000 to 250,000 clones, about 93% seen once. Trimming took 3 bases from V and 4 from J; bases not matched to a gene: 9. This CDR3 contains 15 residues. Germline V gives CDR1 SGDLS, CDR2 YYNGEE. One Seattle source followed patients from active infection through their disease course. The receptor comes from a man between 25 and 39 years old with COVID-19, enrolled during active disease. The sample consisted of peripheral blood. The V gene is TRBV9, the J gene TRBJ1-1; 7 bases line up with TRBD1. The CDR3 sequence is CASSAHTGEATEAFF. CDR3 DNA sequence: TGTGCCAGCAGCGCTCACACAGGGGAGGCCACTGAAGCTTTCTTT.